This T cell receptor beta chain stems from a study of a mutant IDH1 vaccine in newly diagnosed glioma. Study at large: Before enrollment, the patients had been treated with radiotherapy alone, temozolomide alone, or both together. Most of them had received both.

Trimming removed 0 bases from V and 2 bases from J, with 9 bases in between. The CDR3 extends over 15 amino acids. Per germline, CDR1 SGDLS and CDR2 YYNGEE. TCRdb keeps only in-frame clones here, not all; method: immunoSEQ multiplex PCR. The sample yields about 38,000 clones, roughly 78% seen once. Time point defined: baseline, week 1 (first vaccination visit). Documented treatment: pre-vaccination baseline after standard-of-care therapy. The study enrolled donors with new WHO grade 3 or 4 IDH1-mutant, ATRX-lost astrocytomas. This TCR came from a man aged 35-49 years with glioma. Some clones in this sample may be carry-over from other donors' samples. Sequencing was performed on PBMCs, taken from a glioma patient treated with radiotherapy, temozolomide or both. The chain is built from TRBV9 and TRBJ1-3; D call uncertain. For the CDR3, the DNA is TGTGCCAGCAGCGTAGCATCCCAGCCTGGAAACACCATATATTTT. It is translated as CASSVASQPGNTIYF.